This TCR beta chain was captured by sequencing in a study of T cell clonotyping in hematopoietic cell transplantation. Notes on the study in general: At the given depth, recipient repertoires were over 97% de novo clonotypes. After transplant, recipient diversity fell while pathologically expanded clonotypes grew through day 180.

Sequencing used immunoSEQ multiplex PCR; TCRdb keeps in-frame clones, though not all of them. The sample has more than 5,500 clones; 85% to 90% are singletons. CDR1 is KGHSH and CDR2 is LQKENI in the germline V gene. Between the trimmed V and J ends, which lost 2 bases and 0 bases, there was a span of 8 bases. The CDR3 runs 14 residues. Only one count was recorded for this clone. The antigen remains unidentified. The V and J genes are TRBV18 and TRBJ2-7; TRBD2 might be the D (6 bases). Here the sequenced sample was peripheral blood mononuclear cells, taken 180 days after allogeneic stem cell transplant. This TCR was sampled from a female patient aged 50 to 65 who had an allogeneic stem cell transplant from an unrelated donor, so the T cells may come from the graft donor. Some clones in this sample may be carry-over from other donors' samples. CDR3 residues: CASSPVRGSYEQYF. In DNA, the CDR3 is TGTGCCAGCTCACCAGTGCGGGGCTCCTACGAGCAGTACTTC.